The clone carrying this TCR beta chain was recorded only once. An end of the junction does not agree with germline; a read error may underlie this. The sample is drawn from a study of tumor-infiltrating lymphocytes in primary liver carcinoma. The CDR3 sequence is 14 residues long. A constant-region primer primed TCR beta cDNA synthesis from 400 to 550 ng of total RNA. Each TCR beta library was derived from three nested multiplex PCR rounds that employed slightly modified ARM-PCR. Forward primers for TRBV1-TRBV30 and a C-beta reverse primer served the first two PCR rounds, at roughly 10 cycles each. TCRdb re-derived calls from the multiplex PCR reads in MiXCR, one entry per CDR3 protein. The sample yields about 120,000 distinct CDR3 sequences, nearly 70% seen once. Each 20-30 mg portion of unsorted bulk tissue served as the source for co-extraction of RNA and DNA.

The sequence was collected from an older woman with primary liver carcinoma and hepatitis B virus infection. The rearrangement links TRBV12-3 or TRBV12-4 to TRBJ2-7; tentatively, D is TRBD2 (6 bases). Specimen: tumor-adjacent normal liver tissue. The CDR3 region has the DNA TGTACCAGCAGTTTAGGGCTAGCGAACTACGAGCAGTACTTC. Its protein product is CTSSLGLANYEQYF.